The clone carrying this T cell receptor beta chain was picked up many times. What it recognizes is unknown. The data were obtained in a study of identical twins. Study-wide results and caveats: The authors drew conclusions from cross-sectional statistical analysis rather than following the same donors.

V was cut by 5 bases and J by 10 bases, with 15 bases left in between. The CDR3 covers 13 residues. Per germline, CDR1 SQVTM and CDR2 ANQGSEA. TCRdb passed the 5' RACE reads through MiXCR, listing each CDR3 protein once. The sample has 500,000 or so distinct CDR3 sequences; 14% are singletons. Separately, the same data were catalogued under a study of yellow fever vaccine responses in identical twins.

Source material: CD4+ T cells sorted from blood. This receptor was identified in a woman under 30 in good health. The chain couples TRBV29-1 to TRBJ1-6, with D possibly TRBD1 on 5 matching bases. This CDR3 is CSVKEGAQSPLHF. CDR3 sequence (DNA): TGCAGCGTTAAGGAAGGGGCACAATCACCCCTCCACTTT.